Included here is one T cell receptor (beta chain) sequence, with context. Since a much larger clone is just one base distant, this may be a read error. J was trimmed by 5 bases and V by 5 bases; bases with no gene match: 8. The V gene's germline CDR1 is SQVTM and CDR2 ANQGSEA. The CDR3 is 13 amino acids. This entry belongs to a study of T-cell reconstitution after alpha-beta-depleted transplantation in children. Using unique molecular identifiers, the investigators prepared the TCRbeta library. A single record per CDR3 protein comes from TCRdb applying MiXCR to the PCR reads. The sample carries fewer than 700,000 distinct CDR3 sequences, around 13% recorded once.

J is TRBJ1-1 and V is TRBV29-1, with 7 bases aligning to TRBD1. The sequencing used PBMCs, mostly from graft donor cells, collected 360 days after TCRalphabeta/CD19-depleted stem cell transplant. This TCR came from a male patient aged 5 to 17 who had a stem cell transplant for acute myeloid leukemia, so the T cells may come from the graft donor. CDR3 bases: TGCAGCGTTAATACAGGGGATGTAACTGAAGCTTTCTTT. This encodes CSVNTGDVTEAFF.